This T cell receptor (beta chain) is from a study of cytomegalovirus exposure and HLA in healthy donors. Using immunoSEQ multiplex PCR, the repertoire was profiled, and TCRdb retains in-frame clones only, with some absent. Here the sample spans roughly 130,000 clones, roughly 81% being singletons. This clone appeared once. CDR3 length: 11 amino acids. Trimming shortened V by 5 bases and J by 5 bases, and 6 bases separated the two germline ends. Germline CDR1 reads LNHDA; CDR2 reads SQIVND (reference sequence). This TCR derives from a woman aged 25-40 years in good health and CMV-seronegative. The chain uses TRBV19 and TRBJ1-1; D is unresolved. The sequencing input was PBMCs. CDR3 region: CASSAKTEAFF. DNA of the CDR3: TGTGCCAGTAGTGCGAAGACTGAAGCTTTCTTT. The full variable domain, its missing parts supplied by reference TRBV19 and TRBJ1-1, is DGGITQSPKYLFRKEGQNVTLSCEQNLNHDAMYWYRQDPGQGLRLIYYSQIVNDFQKGDIAEGYSVSREKKESFPLTVTSAQKNPTAFYLCASSAKTEAFFGQGTRLTVV.